These 12 T cell receptor beta chains were all obtained from the same sample, sequenced in a study of PD-1 and CTLA-4 blockade in melanoma. Sequencing was performed with immunoSEQ multiplex PCR; in TCRdb, only in-frame clones are kept and a portion is missing. Of about 21,000 clones in the sample, 88% are singletons; the top ten hold 7.8%. This material consisted of CD8+ T cells from peripheral blood, taken before anti-PD-1 treatment. These receptors all stem from a human donor with melanoma.

In this sample, this clone turned up a few times. The chain joins TRBV19 to TRBJ1-6, with D tentatively TRBD1 (6 bases). Deletions cut 4 bases from V and 8 bases from J, with 18 bases between. From germline, CDR1 is LNHDA and CDR2 SQIVND (reference sequence). The CDR3 extends over 16 amino acids. The chain's CDR3 is CASSSGTPSSYSPLHF. CDR3 bases: TGTGCCAGTAGTAGCGGGACACCAAGTAGTTATTCACCCCTCCACTTT.

This clone was detected only once. The chain is built from TRBV28 and TRBJ2-3; D unclear. V was clipped by 3 bases and J by 2 bases, with 6 bases between them. The CDR3 is 13 residues long. Per the germline V gene, CDR1 is MDHEN and CDR2 is SYDVKM. CDR3 coding DNA: TGTGCCAGCAGTTTTAAGGTCACAGATACGCAGTATTTT. This codes for CASSFKVTDTQYF.

The chain links TRBV16 to TRBJ2-7; weak D call: TRBD2 (5 bases). Trimming pared 4 bases from V and 7 bases from J, leaving 8 bases between. Germline CDR1 KGHSY, CDR2 FQNENV. The CDR3 contains 11 residues. The CDR3 bases are TGTGCCAGCAGCCCGTCGGGAGAGCAGTACTTC. Translation gives CASSPSGEQYF.

V usage is TRBV16 and J usage is TRBJ1-1, with a weak D call TRBD1 (5 bases). CDR1 is KGHSY, CDR2 FQNENV, per germline. V lost 0 bases to trimming and J lost 6 bases, with 5 bases between them. The CDR3 length is 12 residues. CDR3 nucleotides: TGTGCCAGCAGCCAATCGACAGCTGAAGCTTTCTTT. Its translation: CASSQSTAEAFF.

This clone was observed a single time. This chain's CDR3 is CASSFTDTQYF. CDR3 nucleotide sequence: TGTGCCAGCAGTTTCACAGATACGCAGTATTTT. The chain is built from TRBV28 and TRBJ2-3; D unclear. V was pared by 3 bases and J by 2 bases, with 0 bases between. The CDR3 spans 11 residues. CDR1 and CDR2 (germline): MDHEN, SYDVKM.

This clone has only a few counts. The CDR3 DNA is TGTGCCAGCAGTTATACAGGGGTGGGCTACACCTTC. Translated, it gives CASSYTGVGYTF. V gene TRBV12-3 or TRBV12-4 combines with J gene TRBJ1-2; 7 bases match TRBD1. The CDR3 is 12 amino acids. Trimming removed 4 bases from V and 8 bases from J; junction bases left unmatched: 4.

This chain connects TRBV2 to TRBJ1-1; TRBD1 is a possible D gene (6 bases). The CDR3 contains 13 residues. Deletions cut 8 bases from V and 4 bases from J, with 14 bases between. Per germline, CDR1 SNHLY and CDR2 FYNNEI. The CDR3 loop is CASVGARGTEAFF. In DNA, the CDR3 is TGTGCCAGCGTGGGGGCGCGGGGCACTGAAGCTTTCTTT.

The chain combines TRBV28 with TRBJ1-1; D not resolved. V dropped 8 bases and J dropped 2 bases, with 9 bases sitting between them. The CDR3 contains 12 residues. The germline V gene has CDR1 MDHEN and CDR2 SYDVKM. In DNA, the CDR3 is TGTGCCAGCTTTGCACCAAACACTGAAGCTTTCTTT. This encodes CASFAPNTEAFF.

This rearrangement joins TRBV3-1 (or the pseudogene TRBV3-2) to TRBJ2-3, with 8 nucleotides matching TRBD2. V lost 0 bases and J lost 0; bases outside the gene matches: 8. The CDR3 is made up of 18 amino acids. Germline CDR1 LGHDT, CDR2 YNNKEL (reference sequence). CDR3: CASSQDLQAGVSTDTQYF. CDR3 bases: TGTGCCAGCAGCCAAGATCTCCAAGCGGGGGTAAGCACAGATACGCAGTATTTT.

The rearrangement links TRBV28 to TRBJ2-7; D is unresolved. V was trimmed by 2 bases and J by 4 bases, leaving 6 bases between them. The CDR3 extends over 12 amino acids. CDR1 MDHEN and CDR2 SYDVKM come from the germline V gene. The CDR3 coding sequence is TGTGCCAGCAGTTTAGTCGGATACGAGCAGTACTTC. This translates into CASSLVGYEQYF. The whole variable domain, remainder taken from reference TRBV28 and TRBJ2-7, is DVKVTQSSRYLVKRTGEKVFLECVQDMDHENMFWYRQDPGLGLRLIYFSYDVKMKEKGDIPEGYSVSREKKERFSLILESASTNQTSMYLCASSLVGYEQYFGPGTRLTVT.

This CDR3 reads CASRELAGGPYEQYF. CDR3 nucleotides: TGCGCCAGCAGGGAACTAGCGGGGGGGCCTTACGAGCAGTACTTC. The rearrangement joins TRBV4-1 to TRBJ2-7, with TRBD2 matching 13 bases. There are 15 residues in the CDR3. CDR1 and CDR2 from the germline V gene are MGHRA and YSYEKL. V trimming: 6 bases; J trimming: 4 bases; junction bases outside the gene matches: 6.

This chain joins TRBV9 and TRBJ1-5, with D uncertain. This CDR3 is 15 amino acids long. The V end lost 4 bases, the J end lost 2 bases, and 13 bases lay between the germline ends. Germline V gives CDR1 SGDLS, CDR2 YYNGEE. In DNA form, the CDR3 reads TGTGCCAGCAGCCCGGGAGGTCTTGGCAATCAGCCCCAGCATTTT. The encoded protein is CASSPGGLGNQPQHF.